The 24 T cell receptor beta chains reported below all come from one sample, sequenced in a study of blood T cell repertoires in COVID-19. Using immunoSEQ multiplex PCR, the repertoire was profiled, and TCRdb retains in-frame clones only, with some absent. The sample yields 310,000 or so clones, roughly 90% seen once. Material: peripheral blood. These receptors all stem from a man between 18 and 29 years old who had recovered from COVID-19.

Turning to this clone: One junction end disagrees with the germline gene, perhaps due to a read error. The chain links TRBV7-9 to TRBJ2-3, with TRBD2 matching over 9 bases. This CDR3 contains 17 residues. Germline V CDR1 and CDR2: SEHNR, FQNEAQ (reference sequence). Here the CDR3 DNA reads TGTGCCAGCAGCTTAACTGTAGCGGGAGCCCCAAGAGATACGCGGTATTTT. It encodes CASSLTVAGAPRDTRYF.

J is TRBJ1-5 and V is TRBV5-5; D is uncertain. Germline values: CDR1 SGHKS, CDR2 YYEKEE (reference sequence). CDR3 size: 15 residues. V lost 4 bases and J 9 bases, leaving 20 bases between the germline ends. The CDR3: CASSQGPQEERPQHF. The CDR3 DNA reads TGTGCCAGCAGCCAAGGGCCTCAGGAGGAGCGGCCCCAGCATTTT.

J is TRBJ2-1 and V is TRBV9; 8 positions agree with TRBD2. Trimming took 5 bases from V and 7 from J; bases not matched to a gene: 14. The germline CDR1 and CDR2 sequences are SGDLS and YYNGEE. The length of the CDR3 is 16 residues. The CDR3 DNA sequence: TGTGCCAGCAGTCCCAGCGGGGGCGAGCTTTTTAATGAGCAGTTCTTC. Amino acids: CASSPSGGELFNEQFF.

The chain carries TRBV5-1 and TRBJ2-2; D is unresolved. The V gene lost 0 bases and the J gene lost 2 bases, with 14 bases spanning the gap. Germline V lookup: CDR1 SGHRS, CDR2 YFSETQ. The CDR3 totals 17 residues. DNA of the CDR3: TGCGCCAGCAGCTTGGTCGCCTACGACTCCAACACCGGGGAGCTGTTTTTT. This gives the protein CASSLVAYDSNTGELFF.

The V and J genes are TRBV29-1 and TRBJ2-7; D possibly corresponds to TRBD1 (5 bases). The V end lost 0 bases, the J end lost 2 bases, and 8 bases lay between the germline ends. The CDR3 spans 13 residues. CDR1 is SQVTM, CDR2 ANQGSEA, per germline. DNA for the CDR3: TGCAGCGTTGAAGACGAGGACACCTACGAGCAGTACTTC. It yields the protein CSVEDEDTYEQYF.

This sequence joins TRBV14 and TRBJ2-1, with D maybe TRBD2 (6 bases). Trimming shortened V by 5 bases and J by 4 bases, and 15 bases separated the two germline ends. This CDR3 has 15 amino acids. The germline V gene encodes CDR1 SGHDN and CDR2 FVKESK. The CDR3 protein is CASSKHPAGYNEQFF. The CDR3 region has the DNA TGTGCCAGCAGCAAGCACCCGGCGGGATACAATGAGCAGTTCTTC. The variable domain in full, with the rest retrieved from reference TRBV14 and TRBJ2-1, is EAGVTQFPSHSVIEKGQTVTLRCDPISGHDNLYWYRRVMGKEIKFLLHFVKESKQDESGMPNNRFLAERTGGTYSTLKVQPAELEDSGVYFCASSKHPAGYNEQFFGPGTRLTVL.

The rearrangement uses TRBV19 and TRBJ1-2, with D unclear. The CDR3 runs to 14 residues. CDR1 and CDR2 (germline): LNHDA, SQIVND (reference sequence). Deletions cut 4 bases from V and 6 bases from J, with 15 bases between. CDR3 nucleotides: TGTGCCAGTAGTACCCCCACGAGGGCGGATGGCTACACCTTC. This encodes CASSTPTRADGYTF.

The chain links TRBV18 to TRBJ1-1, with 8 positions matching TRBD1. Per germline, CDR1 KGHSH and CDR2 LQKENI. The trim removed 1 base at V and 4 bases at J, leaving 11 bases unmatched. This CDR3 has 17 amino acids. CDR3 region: CASSPRGQGALRTEAFF. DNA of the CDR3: TGTGCCAGCTCACCACGGGGTCAGGGGGCCTTGCGCACTGAAGCTTTCTTT.

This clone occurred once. The CDR3 nucleotides read TGTGCCAGCAGCCAAGTTGACACGCTTAACTATGGCTACACCTTC. Translated, it gives CASSQVDTLNYGYTF. The chain combines TRBV3-1 (or the pseudogene TRBV3-2) with TRBJ1-2, with D unclear. CDR1 and CDR2 from the germline V gene are LGHDT and YNNKEL (reference sequence). The CDR3 loop spans 15 amino acids. V dropped 1 base and J dropped 1 base, with 10 bases sitting between them.

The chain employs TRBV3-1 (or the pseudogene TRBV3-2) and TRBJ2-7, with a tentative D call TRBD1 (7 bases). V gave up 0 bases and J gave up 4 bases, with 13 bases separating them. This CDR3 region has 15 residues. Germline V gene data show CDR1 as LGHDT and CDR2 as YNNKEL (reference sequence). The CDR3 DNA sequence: TGTGCCAGCAGCCAAGATATTCAGGGGGGTTACGAGCAGTACTTC. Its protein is CASSQDIQGGYEQYF.

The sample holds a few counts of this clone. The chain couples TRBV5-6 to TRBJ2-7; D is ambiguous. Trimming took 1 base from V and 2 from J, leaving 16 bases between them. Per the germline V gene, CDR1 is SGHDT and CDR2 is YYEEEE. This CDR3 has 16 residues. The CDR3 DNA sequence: TGTGCCAGCAGCTTGCTTATTGGGCTTTCTACCTACGAGCAGTACTTC. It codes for CASSLLIGLSTYEQYF.

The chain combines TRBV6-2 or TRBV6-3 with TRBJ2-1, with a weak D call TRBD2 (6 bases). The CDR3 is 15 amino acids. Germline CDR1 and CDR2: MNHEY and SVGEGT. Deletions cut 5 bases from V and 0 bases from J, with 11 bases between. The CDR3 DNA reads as TGTGCCAGCAGTGGCGGGGTCAGCTCCTACAATGAGCAGTTCTTC. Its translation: CASSGGVSSYNEQFF.

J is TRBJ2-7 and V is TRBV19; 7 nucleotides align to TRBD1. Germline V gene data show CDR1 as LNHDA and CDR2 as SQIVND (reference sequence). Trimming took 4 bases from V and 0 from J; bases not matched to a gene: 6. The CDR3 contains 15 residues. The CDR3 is CASSSHRGSSYEQYF. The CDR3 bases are TGTGCCAGTAGTAGTCACAGGGGAAGCTCCTACGAGCAGTACTTC.

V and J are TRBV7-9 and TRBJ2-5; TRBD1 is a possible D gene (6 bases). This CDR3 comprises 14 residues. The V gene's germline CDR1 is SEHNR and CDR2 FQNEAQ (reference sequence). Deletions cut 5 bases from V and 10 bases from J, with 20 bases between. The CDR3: CASSLTGPGGYQYF. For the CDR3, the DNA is TGTGCCAGCAGCCTCACAGGGCCGGGTGGGTACCAGTACTTC. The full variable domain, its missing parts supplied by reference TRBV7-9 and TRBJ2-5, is DTGVSQNPRHKITKRGQNVTFRCDPISEHNRLYWYRQTLGQGPEFLTYFQNEAQLEKSRLLSDRFSAERPKGSFSTLEIQRTEQGDSAMYLCASSLTGPGGYQYFGPGTRLLVL.

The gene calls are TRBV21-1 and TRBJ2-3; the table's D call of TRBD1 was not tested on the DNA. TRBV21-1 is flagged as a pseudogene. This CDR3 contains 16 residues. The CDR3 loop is CASSPWRTVTTDTQYF. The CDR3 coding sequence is TGTGCCAGCAGCCCCTGGAGGACAGTGACTACAGATACGCAGTATTTT.

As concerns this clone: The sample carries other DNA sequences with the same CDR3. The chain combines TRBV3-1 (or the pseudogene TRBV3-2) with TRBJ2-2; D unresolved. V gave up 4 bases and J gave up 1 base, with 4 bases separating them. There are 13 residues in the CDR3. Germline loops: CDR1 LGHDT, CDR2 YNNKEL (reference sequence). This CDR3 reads CASSPVNTGELFF. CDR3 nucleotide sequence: TGTGCCAGCAGCCCAGTGAACACCGGGGAGCTGTTTTTT.

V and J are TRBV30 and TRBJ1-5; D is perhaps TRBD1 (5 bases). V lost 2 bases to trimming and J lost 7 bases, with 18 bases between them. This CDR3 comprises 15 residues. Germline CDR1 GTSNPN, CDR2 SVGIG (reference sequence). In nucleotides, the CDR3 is TGTGCCTGGAGTCCCTCCTTGGCAGGGCGGCAGCCCCAGCATTTT. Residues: CAWSPSLAGRQPQHF.

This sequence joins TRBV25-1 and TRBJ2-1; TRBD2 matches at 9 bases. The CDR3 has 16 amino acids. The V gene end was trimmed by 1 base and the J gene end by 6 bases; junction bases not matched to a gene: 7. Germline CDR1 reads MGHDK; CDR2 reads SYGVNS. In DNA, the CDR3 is TGTGCCAGCAGTGAATTGAGTAGCGGGAGTTCCAATGAGCAGTTCTTC. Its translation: CASSELSSGSSNEQFF.

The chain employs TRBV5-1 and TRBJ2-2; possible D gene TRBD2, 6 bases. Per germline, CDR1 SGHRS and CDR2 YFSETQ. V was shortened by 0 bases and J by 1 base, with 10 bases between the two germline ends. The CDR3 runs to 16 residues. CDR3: CASSLDGRENTGELFF. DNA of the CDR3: TGCGCCAGCAGCTTGGACGGGCGGGAGAACACCGGGGAGCTGTTTTTT.

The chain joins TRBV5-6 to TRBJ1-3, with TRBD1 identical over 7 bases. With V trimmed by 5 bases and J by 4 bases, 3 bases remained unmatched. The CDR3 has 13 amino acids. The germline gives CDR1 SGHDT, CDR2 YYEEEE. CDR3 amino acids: CASRSGGGNTIYF. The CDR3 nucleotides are TGTGCCAGCAGGTCAGGGGGAGGAAACACCATATATTTT.

CDR3 sequence (DNA): TGTGCCACCAGCAGAGGGGACAGGGATGGGACTGAAGCTTTCTTT. Amino acid sequence: CATSRGDRDGTEAFF. This sequence joins TRBV15 and TRBJ1-1; 9 nucleotides align to TRBD1. With 1 base clipped from V and 5 bases from J, the junction kept 5 bases outside the gene matches. The CDR3 loop spans 15 amino acids. Germline V CDR1 and CDR2: LNHNV, YYDKDF (reference sequence).

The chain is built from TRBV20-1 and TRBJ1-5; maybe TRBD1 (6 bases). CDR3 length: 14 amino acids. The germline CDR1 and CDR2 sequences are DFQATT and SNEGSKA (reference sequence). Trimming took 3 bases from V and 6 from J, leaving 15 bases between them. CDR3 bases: TGCAGTGCTAGTTCGCCAGGGGATGGTCAGCCCCAGCATTTT. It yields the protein CSASSPGDGQPQHF.

The CDR3 region is CASSQDAGGGNTEAFF. The CDR3 bases are TGTGCCAGCAGCCAAGATGCGGGAGGGGGGAACACTGAAGCTTTCTTT. This chain uses TRBV4-2 with TRBJ1-1, with D perhaps matching TRBD1 (6 bases). The CDR3 has 16 residues. Germline V gene data show CDR1 as LGHNA and CDR2 as YNFKEQ. The V gene lost 0 bases and the J gene lost 1 base, with 12 bases spanning the gap.

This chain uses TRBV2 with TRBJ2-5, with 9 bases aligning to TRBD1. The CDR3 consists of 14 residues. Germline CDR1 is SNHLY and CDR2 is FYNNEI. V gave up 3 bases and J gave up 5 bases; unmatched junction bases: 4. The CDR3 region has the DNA TGTGCCAGCAGTGACGGGACAGGGCCGGAGACCCAGTACTTC. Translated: CASSDGTGPETQYF.